Detailed here is one T cell receptor beta chain. Its target is unknown. The data derive from a study of T-cell reconstitution after alpha-beta-depleted transplantation in children. Study-level findings and limits: From newly produced T cells came most of the T-cell counts and diversity one year after transplant. Several hundred expanded graft clones reportedly gave rise to the alpha-beta T cells present about two months after transplant. Surviving recipient T cells and thymic progenitors accounted for the high day-60 TCRbeta diversity observed in some patients.

As it was prepared, the TCRbeta library received unique molecular identifiers. TCRdb recomputed calls from the PCR reads with MiXCR, one row per CDR3 protein. The sample carries about 210,000 distinct CDR3 sequences, over 15% recorded once. CDR3 length: 13 residues. Germline V gene sequence: CDR1 ENHRY, CDR2 SYGVKD. The V and J ends lost 8 bases and 9 bases, in that order; junction bases with no gene match: 10. This TCR was sampled from a male patient between 2 and 15 years old who had a stem cell transplant for acute lymphoblastic leukemia, so the T cells may come from the graft donor. This specimen consisted of PBMCs, mostly from graft donor cells, obtained 360 days after TCRalphabeta/CD19-depleted stem cell transplant. V gene TRBV10-3 combines with J gene TRBJ2-7, with TRBD2 identical over 10 bases. CDR3 in amino acids: CAISGTSANGQYF. The CDR3 region has the DNA TGTGCCATCTCCGGGACTAGCGCCAATGGGCAGTACTTC.